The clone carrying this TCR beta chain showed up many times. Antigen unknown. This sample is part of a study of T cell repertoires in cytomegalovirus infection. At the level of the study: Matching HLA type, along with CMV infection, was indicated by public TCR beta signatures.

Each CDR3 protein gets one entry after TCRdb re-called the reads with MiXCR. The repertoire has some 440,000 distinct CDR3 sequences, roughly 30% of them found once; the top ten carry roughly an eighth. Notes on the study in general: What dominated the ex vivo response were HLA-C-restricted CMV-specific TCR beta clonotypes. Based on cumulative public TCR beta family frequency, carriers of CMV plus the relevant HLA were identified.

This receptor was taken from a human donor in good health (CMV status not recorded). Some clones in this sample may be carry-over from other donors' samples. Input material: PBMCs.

The CDR3 region is CASTRGVQETQYF. The CDR3 DNA reads as TGTGCCAGCACCCGGGGGGTCCAAGAGACCCAGTACTTC. V usage is TRBV7-2 and J usage is TRBJ2-5; TRBD2 matches at 7 bases. The CDR3 spans 13 residues. CDR1 SGHTA and CDR2 FQGNSA come from the germline V gene. With V trimmed by 7 bases and J by 1 base, 3 bases remained unmatched.